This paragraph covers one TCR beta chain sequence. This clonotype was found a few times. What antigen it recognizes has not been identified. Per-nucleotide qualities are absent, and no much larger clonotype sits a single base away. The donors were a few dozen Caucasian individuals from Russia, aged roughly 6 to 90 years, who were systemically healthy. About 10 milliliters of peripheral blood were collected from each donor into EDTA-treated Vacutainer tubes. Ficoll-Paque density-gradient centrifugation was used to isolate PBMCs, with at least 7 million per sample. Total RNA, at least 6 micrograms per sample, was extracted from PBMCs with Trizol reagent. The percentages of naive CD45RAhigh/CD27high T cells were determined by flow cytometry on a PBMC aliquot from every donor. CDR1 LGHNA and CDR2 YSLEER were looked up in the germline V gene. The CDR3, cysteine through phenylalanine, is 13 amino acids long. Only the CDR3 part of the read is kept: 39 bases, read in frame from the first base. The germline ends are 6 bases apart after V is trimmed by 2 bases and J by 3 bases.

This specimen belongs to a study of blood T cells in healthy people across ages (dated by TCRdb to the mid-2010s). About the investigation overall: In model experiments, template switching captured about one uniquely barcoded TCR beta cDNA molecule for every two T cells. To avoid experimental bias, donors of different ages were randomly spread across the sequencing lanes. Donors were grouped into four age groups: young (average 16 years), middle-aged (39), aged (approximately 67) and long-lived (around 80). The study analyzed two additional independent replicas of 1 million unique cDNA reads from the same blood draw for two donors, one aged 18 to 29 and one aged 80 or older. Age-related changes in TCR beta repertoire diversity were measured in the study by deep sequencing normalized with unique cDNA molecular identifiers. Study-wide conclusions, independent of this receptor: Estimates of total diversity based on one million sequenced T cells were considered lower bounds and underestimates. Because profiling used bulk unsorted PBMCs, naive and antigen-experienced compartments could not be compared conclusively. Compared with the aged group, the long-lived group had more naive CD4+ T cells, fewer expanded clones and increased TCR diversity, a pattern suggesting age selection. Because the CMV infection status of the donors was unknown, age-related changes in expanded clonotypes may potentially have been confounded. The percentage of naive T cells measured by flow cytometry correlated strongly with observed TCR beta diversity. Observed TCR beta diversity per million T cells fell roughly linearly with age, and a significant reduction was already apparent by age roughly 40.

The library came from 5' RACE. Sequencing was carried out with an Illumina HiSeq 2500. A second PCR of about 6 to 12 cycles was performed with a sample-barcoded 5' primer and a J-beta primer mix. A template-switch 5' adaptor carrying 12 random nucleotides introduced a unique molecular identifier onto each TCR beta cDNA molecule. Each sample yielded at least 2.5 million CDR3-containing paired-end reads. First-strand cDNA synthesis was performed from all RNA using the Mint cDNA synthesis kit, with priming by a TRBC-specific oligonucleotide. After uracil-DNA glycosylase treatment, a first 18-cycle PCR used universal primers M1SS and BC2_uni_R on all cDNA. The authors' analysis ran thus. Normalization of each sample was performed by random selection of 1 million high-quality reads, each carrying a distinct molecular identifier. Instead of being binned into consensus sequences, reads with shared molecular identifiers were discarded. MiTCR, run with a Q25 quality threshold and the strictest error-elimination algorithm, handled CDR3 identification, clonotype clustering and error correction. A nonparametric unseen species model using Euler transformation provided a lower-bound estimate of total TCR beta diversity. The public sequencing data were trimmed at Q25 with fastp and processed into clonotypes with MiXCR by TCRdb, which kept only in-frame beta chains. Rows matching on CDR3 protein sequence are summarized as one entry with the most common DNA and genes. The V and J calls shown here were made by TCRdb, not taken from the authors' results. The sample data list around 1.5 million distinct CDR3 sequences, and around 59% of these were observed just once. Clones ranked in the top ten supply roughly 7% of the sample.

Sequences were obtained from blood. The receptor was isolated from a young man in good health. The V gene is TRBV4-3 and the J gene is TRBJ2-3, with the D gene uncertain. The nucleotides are TGCGCCAGCAGCCAACTACGAACAGATACGCAGTATTTT. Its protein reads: CASSQLRTDTQYF.